Shown below are 26 T cell receptor beta chains from a single sample sequenced in a study of OX40 agonist ivuxolimab in advanced cancers. Sequencing was performed with immunoSEQ multiplex PCR; in TCRdb, only in-frame clones are kept and a portion is missing. The table lists about 64,000 clones, roughly four fifths of them singletons, with 2.1% in the top ten. The source was CD4+ or CD8+ T cells sorted from blood, collected in a trial of the OX40 agonist ivuxolimab. These receptors all come from an adult with an advanced solid tumor such as melanoma, head and neck, liver or kidney cancer.

The rearrangement links TRBV11-1 to TRBJ1-1; no clear D. The V gene lost 3 bases and the J gene lost 1 base, with 15 bases spanning the gap. CDR1 SGHAT and CDR2 FQDESV come from the germline V gene (reference sequence). This CDR3 spans 16 amino acids. In nucleotides, the CDR3 is TGTGCCAGCAGCTTCCTCACCGGGTGGAAGAACACTGAAGCTTTCTTT. Translating gives CASSFLTGWKNTEAFF.

V usage is TRBV19 and J usage is TRBJ2-1, with 8 bases lining up with TRBD2. The junction had 10 bases not matched to a gene; V was cut back by 3 bases and J by 6 bases. The CDR3 runs to 16 residues. CDR1 is LNHDA, CDR2 SQIVND, per germline (reference sequence). The CDR3 region is CASSISRGGRSNEQFF. The CDR3 DNA sequence: TGTGCCAGTAGTATCAGCCGTGGCGGGAGGTCCAATGAGCAGTTCTTC.

The CDR3 is CASSERTGQGRNEQFF. CDR3 in DNA: TGTGCCAGCAGTGAAAGAACGGGACAGGGTAGGAATGAGCAGTTCTTC. The rearrangement joins TRBV25-1 to TRBJ2-1, with 9 positions matching TRBD1. Germline V CDR1 and CDR2: MGHDK, SYGVNS. V was clipped by 2 bases and J by 7 bases; unmatched bases: 9. The CDR3 length is 16 residues.

This clone was counted a few times. CDR3 coding DNA: TGTGCCAGCAGTCCGCGCCGCGGAGGGGACTATAATTCACCCCTCCACTTT. Its protein product is CASSPRRGGDYNSPLHF. The chain carries TRBV28 and TRBJ1-6; weak D call: TRBD1 (5 bases). Trimming removed 5 bases from V and 3 bases from J, with 17 bases in between. This CDR3 has 17 amino acids. CDR1 is MDHEN, CDR2 SYDVKM, per germline.

The rearrangement links TRBV2 to TRBJ2-1; TRBD2 agrees at 12 bases. The CDR3 contains 15 residues. Germline assignment: CDR1 SNHLY and CDR2 FYNNEI. The V gene end was trimmed by 2 bases and the J gene end by 10 bases; junction bases not matched to a gene: 6. CDR3 sequence: CASSELAGGPGEQFF. DNA for the CDR3: TGTGCCAGCAGTGAACTAGCGGGGGGGCCGGGAGAGCAGTTCTTC.

The chain joins TRBV11-1 to TRBJ2-7; 7 positions agree with TRBD1. J gave up 1 base and V 1 base, and 1 base lay outside the gene matches. Germline V CDR1 and CDR2: SGHAT, FQDESV (reference sequence). The CDR3 runs 14 residues. In DNA form, the CDR3 reads TGTGCCAGCAGCTTAGGCAGGGGGTCCTACGAGCAGTACTTC. Translated: CASSLGRGSYEQYF.

This clone has more than one count but fewer than ten. The CDR3 DNA follows: TGTGCCAGCAGGGGGACAGTAGGAAACACCATATATTTT. Residues: CASRGTVGNTIYF. J is TRBJ1-3 and V is TRBV14; 7 nucleotides match TRBD1. Trimming removed 6 bases from V and 4 bases from J; junction bases left unmatched: 3. Germline CDR1 and CDR2: SGHDN and FVKESK. There are 13 residues in the CDR3.

The V gene is TRBV9, the J gene TRBJ1-1, with D hard to call. This CDR3 contains 15 residues. V was cut by 0 bases and J by 1 base, with 10 bases left in between. Per the germline V gene, CDR1 is SGDLS and CDR2 is YYNGEE. Here the CDR3 reads CASSVVQNPNTEAFF. CDR3 DNA sequence: TGTGCCAGCAGCGTAGTCCAGAACCCGAACACTGAAGCTTTCTTT.

The table lists this clone with a few counts. The junction departs from the called germline gene at one end, perhaps through a read error. The CDR3 sequence is CASSLPRSAGGPDYNEQFF. For the CDR3, the DNA is TGTGCTAGCAGCTTACCCAGGTCAGCGGGAGGACCCGATTACAATGAGCAGTTCTTC. The chain carries TRBV7-7 and TRBJ2-1, with 9 bases that match TRBD2. The CDR3 is 19 residues long. CDR1 SSHAT and CDR2 FNYEAQ come from the germline V gene (reference sequence).

The chain has TRBV7-6 and TRBJ1-1; D is perhaps TRBD1 (6 bases). The CDR3 is 16 residues long. V dropped 1 base and J dropped 5 bases, with 17 bases sitting between them. Germline CDR1 is SGHVS and CDR2 is FNYEAQ. The CDR3 loop is CASSLGVRGGGTEAFF. CDR3 bases: TGTGCCAGCAGCTTAGGCGTCAGGGGAGGAGGGACTGAAGCTTTCTTT.

The chain has TRBV10-1 and TRBJ2-2; D remains ambiguous. The CDR3 is 13 residues long. V lost 3 bases, J lost 6 bases, and 8 bases lay in between. CDR1 and CDR2 (germline): WNHNN, SYGVQD (reference sequence). DNA of the CDR3: TGCGCCAGCAGTGAACGGTTGGCCGGGGAGCTGTTTTTT. This sequence encodes CASSERLAGELFF.

The gene calls are TRBV30 and TRBJ2-1; possibly TRBD1 or TRBD2 for D (5 bases each). V was pared by 2 bases and J by 6 bases, with 14 bases between. The CDR3 spans 14 residues. Germline V CDR1 and CDR2: GTSNPN, SVGIG (reference sequence). CDR3 bases: TGTGCCTGGAGTATACGGGGCAGTGGCAATGAGCAGTTCTTC. Amino acids: CAWSIRGSGNEQFF.

The V and J genes are TRBV7-2 and TRBJ1-1; the D gene is possibly TRBD1 (5 bases). Per germline, CDR1 SGHTA and CDR2 FQGNSA. The CDR3 is 11 amino acids. V lost 0 bases and J lost 11, with 7 bases in between. The DNA for the CDR3 is TGTGCCAGCAGCTTAGCGGGGGGGGCTTTCTTT. Translated, it gives CASSLAGGAFF.

CDR3 nucleotides: TGCGCCAGCAGTGGAAACAGCGTAACTGAAGCTTTCTTT. Translating it yields CASSGNSVTEAFF. The rearrangement links TRBV10-2 to TRBJ1-1, with unresolved D. CDR3 length: 13 residues. CDR1 and CDR2 (germline): WSHSY, SAAADI. Deletions cut 4 bases from V and 5 bases from J, with 11 bases between.

V gene TRBV6-1 combines with J gene TRBJ2-1; D unclear. Trimming removed 4 bases at V and 15 bases at J, with 13 bases between. The CDR3 spans 11 residues. The germline V gene has CDR1 MNHNS and CDR2 SASEGT. CDR3 DNA sequence: TGTGCCAGCAGTGGCCTCGGGCCATGGTTCTTC. Translated: CASSGLGPWFF.

This clone was seen only once. The chain employs TRBV15 and TRBJ2-2; D unclear. Germline values: CDR1 LNHNV, CDR2 YYDKDF (reference sequence). The CDR3 has 14 amino acids. V lost 0 bases, J lost 6 bases, and 8 bases lay in between. The CDR3 sequence: CATSRDRVAGELFF. DNA for the CDR3: TGTGCCACCAGCAGAGATCGGGTAGCCGGGGAGCTGTTTTTT.

The gene calls are TRBV2 and TRBJ2-1, with 10 bases fitting TRBD2. The CDR3 totals 14 residues. Germline trimming cut 6 bases from V and 7 bases from J; bases unmatched to any gene: 6. Germline CDR1 is SNHLY and CDR2 is FYNNEI. The CDR3 DNA is TGTGCCAGCAGGGTAGGGACTAGCGCAAATGAGCAGTTCTTC. This codes for CASRVGTSANEQFF. Complete variable domain (other parts from reference TRBV2 and TRBJ2-1): EPEVTQTPSHQVTQMGQEVILRCVPISNHLYFYWYRQILGQKVEFLVSFYNNEISEKSEIFDDQFSVERPDGSNFTLKIRSTKLEDSAMYFCASRVGTSANEQFFGPGTRLTVL.

This clone was seen only once. The chain joins TRBV5-1 to TRBJ2-1, with 8 bases aligning to TRBD2. Germline CDR1 SGHRS, CDR2 YFSETQ. J gave up 5 bases and V 6 bases, and 16 bases lay outside the gene matches. This CDR3 region has 17 residues. The CDR3 DNA sequence: TGCGCCAGCATGCTCACGCGGGGGGTCGGAATTAACAATGAGCAGTTCTTC. Residues: CASMLTRGVGINNEQFF. Based on the CDR3 plus reference TRBV5-1 and TRBJ2-1, the full variable domain is KAGVTQTPRYLIKTRGQQVTLSCSPISGHRSVSWYQQTPGQGLQFLFEYFSETQRNKGNFPGRFSGRQFSNSRSEMNVSTLELGDSALYLCASMLTRGVGINNEQFFGPGTRLTVL.

This clone has just a few counts. This sequence joins TRBV5-1 and TRBJ2-7; D might be TRBD1 (5 bases). The CDR3 loop spans 13 amino acids. Germline V CDR1 and CDR2: SGHRS, YFSETQ. The germline V and J ends were trimmed by 2 bases and 3 bases, with 9 bases remaining between them. The CDR3 DNA reads TGCGCCAGCAGCTTTTCAGGGAACTACGAGCAGTACTTC. The encoded protein is CASSFSGNYEQYF.

This rearrangement joins TRBV5-4 to TRBJ2-3; TRBD2 matches 7 bases. The ends lost 1 base at V and 2 bases at J; junction bases unmatched: 4. CDR1 SGHNT and CDR2 YYREEE come from the germline V gene (reference sequence). This CDR3 is 15 amino acids long. In nucleotides, the CDR3 is TGTGCCAGCAGCTTGTCCCTAGCGGCCACAGATACGCAGTATTTT. This translates into CASSLSLAATDTQYF. Full variable domain (outside the CDR3, taken from reference TRBV5-4 and TRBJ2-3): ETGVTQSPTHLIKTRGQQVTLRCSSQSGHNTVSWYQQALGQGPQFIFQYYREEENGRGNFPPRFSGLQFPNYSSELNVNALELDDSALYLCASSLSLAATDTQYFGPGTRLTVL.

The rearrangement joins TRBV2 to TRBJ2-6; 7 bases match TRBD1. With V trimmed by 9 bases and J by 2 bases, 10 bases remained unmatched. The germline V gene has CDR1 SNHLY and CDR2 FYNNEI. The CDR3 runs to 16 residues. CDR3 sequence: CASGRDSIPGANVLTF. DNA of the CDR3: TGTGCCAGTGGTCGGGACAGTATCCCTGGGGCCAACGTCCTGACTTTC. The full variable domain, in which reference TRBV2 and TRBJ2-6 provide the parts outside the CDR3, is EPEVTQTPSHQVTQMGQEVILRCVPISNHLYFYWYRQILGQKVEFLVSFYNNEISEKSEIFDDQFSVERPDGSNFTLKIRSTKLEDSAMYFCASGRDSIPGANVLTFGAGSRLTVL.

The chain couples TRBV27 to TRBJ2-5; D ambiguous. The CDR3 covers 16 residues. V dropped 6 bases and J dropped 2 bases, with 19 bases sitting between them. Germline CDR1 reads MNHEY; CDR2 reads SMNVEV (reference sequence). The CDR3, as DNA: TGTGCCAGCAGCTCGCGCGATGGCCGGGTTCAAGAGACCCAGTACTTC. As protein: CASSSRDGRVQETQYF.

The V call is TRBV10-2, the J call TRBJ2-6; 7 bases line up with TRBD1. Losses at the gene ends were 6 bases for V and 3 bases for J; bases not matched to a gene: 5. CDR3 length equals 15 residues. Per germline, CDR1 WSHSY and CDR2 SAAADI. The CDR3 region has the DNA TGCGCCAGCAGAGACAGGGCAATTGGGGCCAACGTCCTGACTTTC. This translates into CASRDRAIGANVLTF.

This clone was detected only a few times. The rearrangement joins TRBV25-1 to TRBJ1-1; D ambiguous. The V and J ends lost 2 bases and 4 bases respectively, with 5 bases between them. There are 12 residues in the CDR3. In germline, CDR1 is MGHDK, CDR2 SYGVNS. CDR3 sequence reads: CASSEATTEAFF. In DNA form, the CDR3 reads TGTGCCAGCAGTGAAGCAACCACTGAAGCTTTCTTT.

The chain combines TRBV4-2 with TRBJ1-6; no clear D. V was trimmed by 9 bases and J by 0 bases, leaving 15 bases between them. Germline CDR1 LGHNA, CDR2 YNFKEQ. This CDR3 spans 16 amino acids. CDR3 DNA sequence: TGTGCCAGTAACTTGAAATCGAGCTCCTATAATTCACCCCTCCACTTT. Translated: CASNLKSSSYNSPLHF.

This clone has just a few counts. The rearrangement uses TRBV19 and TRBJ1-1, with unresolved D. The CDR3 is 12 residues long. CDR1 and CDR2 (germline): LNHDA, SQIVND (reference sequence). Trimming removed 5 bases at V and 2 bases at J, with 6 bases between. The CDR3 loop is CASSSVNTEAFF. CDR3 in DNA: TGTGCCAGTAGTTCCGTTAACACTGAAGCTTTCTTT.